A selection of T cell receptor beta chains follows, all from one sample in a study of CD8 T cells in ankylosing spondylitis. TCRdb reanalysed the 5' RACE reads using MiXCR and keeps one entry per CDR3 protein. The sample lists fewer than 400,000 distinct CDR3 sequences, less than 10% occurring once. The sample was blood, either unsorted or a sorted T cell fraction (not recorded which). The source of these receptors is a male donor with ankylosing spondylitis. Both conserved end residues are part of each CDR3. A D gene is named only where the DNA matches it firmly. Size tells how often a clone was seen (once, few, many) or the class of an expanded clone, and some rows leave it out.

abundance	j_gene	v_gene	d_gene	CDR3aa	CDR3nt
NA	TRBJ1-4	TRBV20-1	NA	CSARGGKLFF	TGCAGTGCGAGGGGAGGAAAACTGTTTTTT
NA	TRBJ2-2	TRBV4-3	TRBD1	CASSHQTGGKGGELFF	TGCGCCAGCAGCCACCAGACAGGGGGCAAAGGCGGGGAGCTGTTTTTT
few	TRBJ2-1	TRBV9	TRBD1	CASSVETGGWNEQFF	TGTGCCAGCAGCGTAGAGACAGGGGGTTGGAATGAGCAGTTCTTC
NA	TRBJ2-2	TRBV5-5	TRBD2	CASSVLGRATGELFF	TGTGCCAGCAGCGTCCTAGGGAGGGCGACCGGGGAGCTGTTTTTT
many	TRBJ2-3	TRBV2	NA	CASDTRGDTQYF	TGTGCCAGCGACACCAGGGGAGATACGCAGTATTTT
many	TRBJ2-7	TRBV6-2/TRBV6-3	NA	CASSSEQIIYEQYF	TGTGCCAGCAGCTCGGAACAGATTATCTACGAGCAGTACTTC
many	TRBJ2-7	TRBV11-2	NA	CASSLDRREQYF	TGTGCCAGCAGCTTAGATCGCCGTGAGCAGTACTTC
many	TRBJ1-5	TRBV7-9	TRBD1	CASSNDRERDQPQHF	TGTGCCAGCAGCAACGACAGGGAAAGGGATCAGCCCCAGCATTTT
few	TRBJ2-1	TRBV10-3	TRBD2	CAISESWEGYNEQFF	TGTGCCATCAGTGAGTCGTGGGAGGGGTACAATGAGCAGTTCTTC
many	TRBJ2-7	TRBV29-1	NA	CSVEFPGKNYEQYF	TGCAGCGTTGAGTTCCCGGGGAAGAACTACGAGCAGTACTTC
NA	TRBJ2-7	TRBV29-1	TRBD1	CSARDRGAYEQYF	TGCAGCGCTAGGGACAGGGGAGCCTACGAGCAGTACTTC
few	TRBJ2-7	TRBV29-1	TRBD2	CSVDTSSGRAPYEQYF	TGCAGCGTTGACACGTCTAGCGGGAGGGCCCCCTACGAGCAGTACTTC
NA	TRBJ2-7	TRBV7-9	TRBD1	CASSLSTPGQGLIEQYF	TGTGCCAGCAGCTTATCGACACCGGGACAGGGCTTAATCGAGCAGTACTTC
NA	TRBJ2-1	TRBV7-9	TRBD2	CASSLVRLAGGEQFF	TGTGCCAGCAGCTTAGTGCGACTAGCGGGAGGGGAGCAGTTCTTC
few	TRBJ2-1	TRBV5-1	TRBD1	CASSLAGTGGYEQFF	TGCGCCAGCAGCTTGGCCGGGACAGGAGGATATGAGCAGTTCTTC
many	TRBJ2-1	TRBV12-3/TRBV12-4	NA	CASSPSTPSGEQFF	TGTGCCAGCAGTCCCTCGACGCCTTCGGGTGAGCAGTTCTTC
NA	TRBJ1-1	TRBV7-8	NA	CASKDGGNTEAFF	TGTGCCAGCAAGGATGGGGGGAACACTGAAGCTTTCTTT
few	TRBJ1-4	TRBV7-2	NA	CASSSPGAGGAKKLFF	TGTGCCAGCAGCTCCCCCGGAGCGGGGGGCGCAAAAAAACTGTTTTTT
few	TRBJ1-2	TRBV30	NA	CAWSVWGRDDGYTF	TGTGCCTGGAGTGTATGGGGCCGGGATGACGGCTACACCTTC
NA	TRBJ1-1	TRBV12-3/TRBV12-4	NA	CATANRNTEAFF	TGTGCCACCGCCAATAGGAACACTGAAGCTTTCTTT
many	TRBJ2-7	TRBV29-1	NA	CSDGIVYEQYF	TGCAGCGACGGAATAGTTTACGAGCAGTACTTC
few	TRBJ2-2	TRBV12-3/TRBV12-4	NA	CASSLTLVGFGELFF	TGTGCCAGCAGTTTAACCCTCGTGGGGTTCGGGGAGCTGTTTTTT
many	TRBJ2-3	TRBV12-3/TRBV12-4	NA	CASSLGGGTQYF	TGTGCCAGCAGTTTAGGAGGCGGGACGCAGTATTTT